A selection of T cell receptor beta chains follows, all from one sample in a study of blood T cells in healthy people across ages. TCRdb itself ran the 5' RACE reads through MiXCR, one entry per CDR3 protein. The sample consists of 1.5 million to 2 million distinct CDR3 sequences, about 31% of them appearing once. What was sequenced was blood. The receptors shown here come from a woman in her twenties or thirties in good health. The CDR3 runs from the conserved cysteine through the conserved F or W. Each record gives: J gene, V gene, D gene, clone size, CDR3 protein, CDR3 DNA. The D gene is left open where the match is weak. Some rows mark clone size as missing; the rest say once, few, many or name a class of expanded clone.

J gene: TRBJ2-5
V gene: TRBV6-1
D gene: TRBD2
clone size: few
CDR3 protein: CASSEVMGLAGEQYF
CDR3 DNA: TGTGCCAGCAGTGAAGTAATGGGACTAGCGGGGGAGCAGTACTTC

J gene: TRBJ2-5
V gene: TRBV20-1
D gene: NA
clone size: NA
CDR3 protein: CSATLRRLAQETQYF
CDR3 DNA: TGCAGTGCTACCCTCCGGAGGCTAGCTCAGGAGACCCAGTACTTC

J gene: TRBJ2-5
V gene: TRBV6-6
D gene: NA
clone size: few
CDR3 protein: CASSYSSFKTAETQYF
CDR3 DNA: TGTGCCAGCAGTTACTCGTCTTTTAAAACTGCGGAGACCCAGTACTTC

J gene: TRBJ2-2
V gene: TRBV27
D gene: TRBD2
clone size: NA
CDR3 protein: CASTKPSGLNTGELFF
CDR3 DNA: TGTGCCAGCACAAAACCTAGCGGTCTGAACACCGGGGAGCTGTTTTTT

J gene: TRBJ2-7
V gene: TRBV28
D gene: TRBD1
clone size: NA
CDR3 protein: CASSPPTGQLYEQYF
CDR3 DNA: TGTGCCAGCAGTCCGCCGACAGGGCAACTCTACGAGCAGTACTTC

J gene: TRBJ1-2
V gene: TRBV3-1
D gene: NA
clone size: NA
CDR3 protein: CASSRDRSQPGGTF
CDR3 DNA: TGTGCCAGCAGCCGCGACCGCTCGCAACCCGGGGGCACCTTC

J gene: TRBJ2-7
V gene: TRBV28
D gene: NA
clone size: NA
CDR3 protein: CTSSLTYEQYF
CDR3 DNA: TGTACCAGTAGCCTTACCTACGAGCAGTACTTC

J gene: TRBJ2-5
V gene: TRBV6-5
D gene: TRBD2
clone size: NA
CDR3 protein: CASSYQLAGAPGTQYF
CDR3 DNA: TGTGCCAGCAGTTACCAGCTAGCGGGGGCCCCAGGGACCCAGTACTTC

J gene: TRBJ2-7
V gene: TRBV29-1
D gene: TRBD1
clone size: many
CDR3 protein: CSVDLGQGYYEQYF
CDR3 DNA: TGCAGCGTTGACCTCGGACAGGGGTATTACGAGCAGTACTTC

J gene: TRBJ1-2
V gene: TRBV13
D gene: NA
clone size: NA
CDR3 protein: CASSKDKNYGYTF
CDR3 DNA: TGTGCCAGCAGCAAGGACAAAAACTATGGCTACACCTTC